The present T cell receptor beta chain was sequenced within a study of cytomegalovirus exposure and HLA in healthy donors. Study-level findings and limits: TCR sequences were mostly rare, though some public TCRs occurred in many donors. Several of the most significant clusters appeared linked to common viral pathogens, based on a later analysis. In a later analysis, at a false discovery rate of 0.05, roughly 16,000 TCR beta sequences matched HLA alleles.

Healthy donors of bone marrow made up the group. Comment on this clone: What it recognizes is unknown. At one of its ends the junction is not consistent with the germline gene, which may arise from a read error.

There are 16 residues in the CDR3. CDR1 and CDR2 from the germline V gene are SEHNR and FQNEAQ (reference sequence). PCR primers comprised 60 Vbeta and 13 Jbeta primers. Method: immunoSEQ multiplex PCR; TCRdb's copy keeps in-frame clones and lacks some. The profile shows around 190,000 clones, just over 75% of them singletons. The sample taken for sequencing was PBMCs. V gene TRBV7-9 combines with J gene TRBJ1-3; a possible D gene is TRBD1 (5 bases). The J call may not be correct, given that the DNA end is closer to TRBJ2-2. The receptor was derived from a man under 40 in good health and CMV-seronegative. CDR3 protein: CASSLEGVGPTRELFF. CDR3 DNA: TGTGCCAGCAGCTTAGAAGGGGTTGGCCCCACCCGGGAGCTGTTTTTT.